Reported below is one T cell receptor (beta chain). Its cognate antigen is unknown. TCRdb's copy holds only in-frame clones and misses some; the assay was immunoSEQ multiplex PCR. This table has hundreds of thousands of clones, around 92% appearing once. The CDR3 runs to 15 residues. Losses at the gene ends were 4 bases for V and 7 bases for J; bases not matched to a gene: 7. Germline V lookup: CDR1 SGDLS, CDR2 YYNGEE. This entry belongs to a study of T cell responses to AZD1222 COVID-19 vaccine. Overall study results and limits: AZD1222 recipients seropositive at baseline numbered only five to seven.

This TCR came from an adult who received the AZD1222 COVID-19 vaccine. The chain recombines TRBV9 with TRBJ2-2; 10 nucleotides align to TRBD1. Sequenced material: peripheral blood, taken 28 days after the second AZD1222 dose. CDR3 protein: CASSPLGQGIGELFF. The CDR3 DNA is TGTGCCAGCAGCCCATTGGGACAGGGGATCGGGGAGCTGTTTTTT.